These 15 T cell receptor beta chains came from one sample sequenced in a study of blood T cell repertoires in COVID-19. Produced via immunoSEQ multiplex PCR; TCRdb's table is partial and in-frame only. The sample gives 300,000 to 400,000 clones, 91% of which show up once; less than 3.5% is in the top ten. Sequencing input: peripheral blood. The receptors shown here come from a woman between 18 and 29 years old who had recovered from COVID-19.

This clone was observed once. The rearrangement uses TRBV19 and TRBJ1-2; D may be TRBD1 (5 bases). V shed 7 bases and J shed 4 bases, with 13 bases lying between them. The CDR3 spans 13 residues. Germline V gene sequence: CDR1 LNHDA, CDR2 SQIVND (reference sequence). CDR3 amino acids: CASTPGLSYGYTF. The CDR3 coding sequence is TGTGCCAGTACCCCGGGACTGAGCTATGGCTACACCTTC. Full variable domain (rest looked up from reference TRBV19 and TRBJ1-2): DGGITQSPKYLFRKEGQNVTLSCEQNLNHDAMYWYRQDPGQGLRLIYYSQIVNDFQKGDIAEGYSVSREKKESFPLTVTSAQKNPTAFYLCASTPGLSYGYTFGSGTRLTVV.

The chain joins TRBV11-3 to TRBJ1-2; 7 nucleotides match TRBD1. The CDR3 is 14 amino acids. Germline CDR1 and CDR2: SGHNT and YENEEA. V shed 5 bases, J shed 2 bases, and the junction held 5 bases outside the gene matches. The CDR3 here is CASSLDRANYGYTF. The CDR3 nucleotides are TGTGCCAGCAGCCTTGACAGGGCAAACTATGGCTACACCTTC. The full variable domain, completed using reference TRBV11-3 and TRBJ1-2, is EAGVVQSPRYKIIEKKQPVAFWCNPISGHNTLYWYLQNLGQGPELLIRYENEEAVDDSQLPKDRFSAERLKGVDSTLKIQPAELGDSAVYLCASSLDRANYGYTFGSGTRLTVV.

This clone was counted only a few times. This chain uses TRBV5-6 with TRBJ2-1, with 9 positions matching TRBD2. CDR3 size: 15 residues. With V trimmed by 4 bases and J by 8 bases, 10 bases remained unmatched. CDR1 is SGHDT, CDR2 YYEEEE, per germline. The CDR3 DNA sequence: TGTGCCAGCAGCACCCGGACTAGCGATCATTATGAGCAGTTCTTC. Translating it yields CASSTRTSDHYEQFF.

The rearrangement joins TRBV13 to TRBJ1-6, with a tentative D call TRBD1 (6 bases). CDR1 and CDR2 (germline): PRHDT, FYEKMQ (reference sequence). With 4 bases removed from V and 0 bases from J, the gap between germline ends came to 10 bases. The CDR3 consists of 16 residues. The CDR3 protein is CASSSTGSSYNSPLHF. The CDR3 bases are TGTGCCAGCAGCTCTACAGGGAGCTCCTATAATTCACCCCTCCACTTT.

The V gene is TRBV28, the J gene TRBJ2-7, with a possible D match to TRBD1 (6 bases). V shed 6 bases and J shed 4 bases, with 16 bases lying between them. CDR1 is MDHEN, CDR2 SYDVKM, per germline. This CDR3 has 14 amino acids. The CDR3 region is CASSQKGVPYEQYV. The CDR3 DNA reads TGTGCCAGCAGCCAAAAGGGGGTCCCTTACGAGCAGTACGTC.

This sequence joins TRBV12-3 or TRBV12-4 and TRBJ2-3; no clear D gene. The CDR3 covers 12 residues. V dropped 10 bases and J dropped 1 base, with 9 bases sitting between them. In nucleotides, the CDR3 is TGTGCCACCGCACGAGGCACAGATACGCAGTATTTT. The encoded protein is CATARGTDTQYF.

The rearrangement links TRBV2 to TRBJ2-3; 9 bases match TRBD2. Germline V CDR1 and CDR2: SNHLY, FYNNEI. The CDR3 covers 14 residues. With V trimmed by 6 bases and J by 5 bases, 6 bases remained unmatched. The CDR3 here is CASRRGGLGDTQYF. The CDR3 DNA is TGTGCCAGCAGGCGGGGGGGTTTGGGAGATACGCAGTATTTT.

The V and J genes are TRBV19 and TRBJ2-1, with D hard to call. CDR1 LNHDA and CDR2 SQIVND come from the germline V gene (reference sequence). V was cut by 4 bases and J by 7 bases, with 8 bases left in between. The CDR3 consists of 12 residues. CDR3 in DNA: TGTGCCAGTAGTACTTCAGGAAATGAGCAGTTCTTC. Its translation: CASSTSGNEQFF.

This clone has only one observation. This chain's CDR3 is CASRRETGGAGYTF. CDR3 sequence (DNA): TGTGCCAGCAGACGGGAGACAGGGGGCGCGGGCTACACCTTC. This chain links TRBV5-4 with TRBJ1-2; 10 nucleotides match TRBD1. This CDR3 is 14 amino acids long. With 5 bases clipped from V and 8 bases from J, the junction kept 9 bases outside the gene matches. CDR1 and CDR2 (germline): SGHNT, YYREEE (reference sequence).

CDR3 bases: TGTGCCCTGAGGCCGGGACAGGGTTCTGAAGCTTTCTTT. This gives the protein CALRPGQGSEAFF. This sequence joins TRBV10-3 and TRBJ1-1, with 9 bases identical to TRBD1. Unmatched junction bases numbered 10, after V lost 11 bases and J lost 6 bases. The germline V gene has CDR1 ENHRY and CDR2 SYGVKD. The CDR3 length is 13 residues.

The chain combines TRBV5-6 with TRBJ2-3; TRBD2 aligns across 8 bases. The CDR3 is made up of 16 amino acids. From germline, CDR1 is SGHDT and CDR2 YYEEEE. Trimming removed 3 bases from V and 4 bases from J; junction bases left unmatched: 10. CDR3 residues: CASSSWGLVPPDTQYF. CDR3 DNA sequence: TGTGCCAGCAGCTCATGGGGACTAGTTCCACCAGATACGCAGTATTTT.

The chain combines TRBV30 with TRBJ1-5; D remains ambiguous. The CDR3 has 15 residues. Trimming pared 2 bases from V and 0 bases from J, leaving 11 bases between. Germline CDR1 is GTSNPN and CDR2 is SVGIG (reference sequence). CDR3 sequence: CAWSPQLGSNQPQHF. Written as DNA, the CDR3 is TGTGCCTGGAGTCCGCAACTCGGTAGCAATCAGCCCCAGCATTTT.

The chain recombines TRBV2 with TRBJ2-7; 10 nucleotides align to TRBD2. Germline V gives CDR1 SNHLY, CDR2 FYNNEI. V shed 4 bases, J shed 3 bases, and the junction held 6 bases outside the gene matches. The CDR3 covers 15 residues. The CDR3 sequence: CASSGRLAGDYEQYV. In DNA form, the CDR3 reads TGTGCCAGCAGTGGTCGACTAGCGGGCGACTACGAGCAGTACGTC.

The CDR3 spells CASSQDEAGGLPYEQYV. In DNA form, the CDR3 reads TGTGCCAGCAGCCAAGATGAGGCGGGAGGGCTTCCCTACGAGCAGTACGTC. This rearrangement joins TRBV3-1 (or the pseudogene TRBV3-2) to TRBJ2-7, with 9 positions matching TRBD2. Germline CDR1 and CDR2: LGHDT and YNNKEL (reference sequence). CDR3 length: 17 residues. V lost 0 bases, J lost 2 bases, and 8 bases stayed unmatched.

The CDR3: CSVATATTGELFF. The CDR3 region has the DNA TGCAGCGTAGCAACAGCTACCACCGGGGAGCTGTTTTTT. The J gene is TRBJ2-2, the V gene TRBV29-1; D unclear. The CDR3 sequence is 13 residues long. The germline CDR1 and CDR2 sequences are SQVTM and ANQGSEA. V was clipped by 6 bases and J by 4 bases, with 12 bases between them.